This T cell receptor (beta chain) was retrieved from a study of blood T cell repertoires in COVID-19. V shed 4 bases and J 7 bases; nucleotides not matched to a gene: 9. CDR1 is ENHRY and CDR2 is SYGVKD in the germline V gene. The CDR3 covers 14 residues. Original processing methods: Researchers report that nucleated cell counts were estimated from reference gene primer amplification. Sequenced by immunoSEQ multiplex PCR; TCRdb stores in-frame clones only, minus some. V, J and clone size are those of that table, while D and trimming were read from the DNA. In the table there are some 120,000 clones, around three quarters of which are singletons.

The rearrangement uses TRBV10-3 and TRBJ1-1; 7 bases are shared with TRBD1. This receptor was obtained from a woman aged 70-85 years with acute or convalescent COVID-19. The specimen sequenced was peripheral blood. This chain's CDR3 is CAISVRTGLYEAFF. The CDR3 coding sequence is TGTGCCATCAGTGTCCGGACAGGCTTATATGAAGCTTTCTTT.